These T cell receptor beta chains were read from a single sample in a study of T cell responses to AZD1222 COVID-19 vaccine. Sequenced by immunoSEQ multiplex PCR; TCRdb stores in-frame clones only, minus some. The repertoire consists of fewer than 120,000 clones, with approximately 90% occurring once and the leading ten covering about 1.6%. Sequenced material: peripheral blood, taken on day 0 of AZD1222 vaccination. The receptors derive from an adult in good health. Both conserved end residues are part of each CDR3. D genes are given only for firm matches. Size is stated for part of the rows, as once, few or many counts, or as a class when the clone is expanded.

J	D	size	V	DNA	CDR3
TRBJ1-6	.	.	TRBV3-1/TRBV3-2	TGTGCCAGCAGCCGACGACAAACTAATTCACCCCTCCACTTT	CASSRRQTNSPLHF
TRBJ2-6	TRBD1	.	TRBV11-2	TGTGCCAGCAGCTTAGAAAGGACAGGGCCAGGAGGGGCCAACGTCCTGACTTTC	CASSLERTGPGGANVLTF
TRBJ1-2	.	.	TRBV19	TGTGCCAGTATCCCCCTGGGCAGAACTAACTATGGCTACACCTTC	CASIPLGRTNYGYTF
TRBJ2-7	.	few	TRBV27	TGTGCCAGCAGAATAGCGGACCAAGACTACGAGCAGTACTTC	CASRIADQDYEQYF
TRBJ1-2	.	.	TRBV2	TGTGCCAGCAGTGAAATGACCGCTCGTAACTATGGCTACACCTTC	CASSEMTARNYGYTF
TRBJ2-1	TRBD2	few	TRBV25-1	TGTGCCACCCGGACTAGCGGGAGGAGAACCTACAATGAGCAGTTCTTC	CATRTSGRRTYNEQFF
TRBJ2-7	.	.	TRBV27	TGTGCCAGCAGTTCCGTCTTTCTTAACGAGCAGTACTTC	CASSSVFLNEQYF
TRBJ2-3	TRBD1	.	TRBV19	TGTGCCAGTAACAGGGGCATTGCAGATACGCAGTATTTT	CASNRGIADTQYF
TRBJ2-3	TRBD1	.	TRBV3-1/TRBV3-2	TGTGCCAGCAGCCAATCGACAGGGGCAACAGATACGCAGTATTTT	CASSQSTGATDTQYF
TRBJ1-1	.	.	TRBV7-9	TGTGCCAGCAGCTTAGGAGGGCGCGCTGAAGCTTTCTTT	CASSLGGRAEAFF
TRBJ2-3	TRBD2	.	TRBV11-2	TGTGCCAGCAGCTTAGTAGGGACTAGCGGGGGGACAGATACGCAGTATTTT	CASSLVGTSGGTDTQYF
TRBJ2-1	.	.	TRBV21-1	TGTGCCAGCAGCAATCCTGGCCCTGGCCCCTACAATGAGCAGTTCTTC	CASSNPGPGPYNEQFF
TRBJ1-5	TRBD1	.	TRBV2	TGTGCCAGCAGAAAAGGACAGGGGGAACGTAATCAGCCCCAGCATTTT	CASRKGQGERNQPQHF
TRBJ2-6	TRBD1	.	TRBV6-5	TGTGCCAGCAGTATCACCTCAGACAGGGGGGACGTCCTGACTTTC	CASSITSDRGDVLTF
TRBJ1-2	.	.	TRBV4-1	TGCGCCAGCAGCCAAGATAGGGGTTTGAGCTATGGCTACACCTTC	CASSQDRGLSYGYTF
TRBJ2-3	.	.	TRBV6-5	TGTGCCAGCAGTTACTCAGGGCGGGCTAACACAGATACGCAGTATTTT	CASSYSGRANTDTQYF
TRBJ2-7	.	.	TRBV5-4	TGTGCCAGCAGCGGAGGGCAGTCCTACGAGCAGTACTTC	CASSGGQSYEQYF
TRBJ2-7	.	.	TRBV7-8	TGTGCCAGCAGCTTAGTTCCTAGCGAGCACTACGAGCAGTACTTC	CASSLVPSEHYEQYF
TRBJ2-1	.	.	TRBV5-1	TGCGCCAGCAGCCTGGGAGCGGGTTGGAGCTCCTACAATGAGCAGTTCTTC	CASSLGAGWSSYNEQFF
TRBJ1-1	.	.	TRBV4-2	TGTGCCAGCAGCCAAAGAGGTCCCGCAGAGTTT	CASSQRGPAEF
TRBJ1-1	.	.	TRBV5-1	TGCGCCAGCAGCCCGGGCACAGCTGAAGCTTTCTTT	CASSPGTAEAFF
TRBJ1-2	.	.	TRBV10-1	TGCGCCAGCAGTGAGTCGGTTTGGGGCACCGGCTCGGGAGGCTACACCTTC	CASSESVWGTGSGGYTF
TRBJ1-1	TRBD1	.	TRBV18	TGTGCCAGCTCACCATATGGACAGGGGGTCGCTGAAGCTTTCTTT	CASSPYGQGVAEAFF
TRBJ2-2	TRBD1	.	TRBV27	TGTGCCAGCAGGAGACAGGGGGCGGGGACCGGGGAGCTGTTTTTT	CASRRQGAGTGELFF
TRBJ1-6	TRBD1	.	TRBV7-2	TGTGCCAGCAGCTCCTGGGACAGGGGTGATTCACCCCTCCACTTT	CASSSWDRGDSPLHF
TRBJ1-2	TRBD1	.	TRBV29-1	TGCAGCGTTGAAGAACAGGGGGCGTTCGGCTACACCTTC	CSVEEQGAFGYTF
TRBJ2-3	.	.	TRBV3-1/TRBV3-2	TGTGCCAGCAGCCAAGAGCGGACTTTCACAGATACGCAGTATTTT	CASSQERTFTDTQYF
TRBJ1-2	.	.	TRBV28	TGTGCCAGCAGTTGGGGCCTCGGCGGTGGCTACACCTTC	CASSWGLGGGYTF
TRBJ1-4	.	.	TRBV2	TGTGCCAGCAGCACCACCGGGGGCGCGGGAGAAAAACTGTTTTTT	CASSTTGGAGEKLFF
TRBJ1-2	.	.	TRBV5-1	TGCGCCAGCAGCTTGGACAGTAACTATGGCTACACCTTC	CASSLDSNYGYTF
TRBJ1-4	TRBD1	.	TRBV29-1	TGCAGCGGGGGACAGGGGGCCGGCGAAAAACTGTTTTTT	CSGGQGAGEKLFF
TRBJ2-7	.	.	TRBV4-1	TGCGCCAGCAGCCATCAACCGGGACCCTTTGTCGAGCAGTACTTC	CASSHQPGPFVEQYF
TRBJ1-1	.	.	TRBV5-1	TGCGCCAGCAGCATCGGACACCGGGTCGGGAACACTGAAGCTTTCTTT	CASSIGHRVGNTEAFF
TRBJ1-5	.	.	TRBV7-9	TGTGCCAGCAGCTTAGGCCTTAATCAGCCCCAGCATTTT	CASSLGLNQPQHF
TRBJ1-2	TRBD1	once	TRBV5-1	TGCGCCAGCAGCTCCTACAGGGGAAAAGGCTATGGCTACACCTTC	CASSSYRGKGYGYTF
TRBJ2-6	.	.	TRBV7-6	TGTGCCAGCAGCTTAGGGTCTGCAGGGAGAGGCAGTGGGGCCAACGTCCTGACTTTC	CASSLGSAGRGSGANVLTF
TRBJ1-1	TRBD1	.	TRBV29-1	TGCAGCGCCCCCGGGACAGGGTTCAACACTGAAGCTTTCTTT	CSAPGTGFNTEAFF
TRBJ1-2	TRBD1	.	TRBV6-5	TGTGCCAGCAGTTCTCAGGGGGCGTTGGGCTATGGCTACACCTTC	CASSSQGALGYGYTF
TRBJ2-1	TRBD2	.	TRBV29-1	TGCAGCGCCCAGACTAGCGGGGGGGCCGATATGCTCTTC	CSAQTSGGADMLF
TRBJ1-5	.	once	TRBV6-2/TRBV6-3	TGTGCCAGCAGTTCTTTCCGGACCAGGGCTAATCAGCCCCAGCATTTT	CASSSFRTRANQPQHF